One sample yielded the 27 T cell receptor beta chains listed below, sequenced in a study of T cell repertoires in cytomegalovirus infection. MiXCR was run by TCRdb on the reads, yielding one entry per CDR3 protein. The sample lists more than 150,000 distinct CDR3 sequences, roughly 20% seen once, with around 3.2% in the top ten. Sequences were obtained from PBMCs. These receptor sequences come from a human donor in good health (CMV status not recorded). Some clones in this sample may be carry-over from other donors' samples.

This clonotype was detected only a few times. The chain combines TRBV6-1 with TRBJ2-7; a weak D match, TRBD1 (6 bases). Germline V CDR1 and CDR2: MNHNS, SASEGT. The V and J ends lost 7 bases and 0 bases respectively, with 13 bases between them. The CDR3 extends over 14 amino acids. The CDR3 DNA is TGTGCCAGCATCGACAGGCCATTCTCCTACGAGCAGTACTTC. It translates to CASIDRPFSYEQYF.

This clonotype was seen repeatedly, ten times or more. This rearrangement joins TRBV7-2 to TRBJ2-2, with 12 bases identical to TRBD2. With 4 bases clipped from V and 4 bases from J, the junction kept 7 bases outside the gene matches. Per the germline V gene, CDR1 is SGHTA and CDR2 is FQGNSA. This CDR3 has 17 residues. CDR3 residues: CASSSQRGLAGTGELFF. The CDR3 DNA sequence: TGTGCCAGCAGCTCACAAAGGGGACTAGCGGGCACCGGGGAGCTGTTTTTT.

The rearrangement links TRBV29-1 to TRBJ1-4; D gene ambiguous. The V gene's germline CDR1 is SQVTM and CDR2 ANQGSEA. This CDR3 is 16 amino acids long. V was pared by 4 bases and J by 0 bases, with 15 bases between. For the CDR3, the DNA is TGCAGCGTTGGGGTGGGCTCAGGTGCAACTAATGAAAAACTGTTTTTT. It encodes CSVGVGSGATNEKLFF.

This clonotype was seen once. The chain links TRBV28 to TRBJ1-1, with D uncertain. The germline CDR1 and CDR2 sequences are MDHEN and SYDVKM. This CDR3 contains 13 residues. Trimming cost V 7 bases and J 0 bases, with 9 bases left between them. This CDR3 reads CASMREMNTEAFF. CDR3 DNA sequence: TGTGCCAGCATGAGGGAAATGAACACTGAAGCTTTCTTT.

This clonotype was seen only a few times. The V gene is TRBV12-3 or TRBV12-4, the J gene TRBJ2-3; D not certain. The CDR3 consists of 11 residues. V gave up 8 bases and J gave up 6 bases, with 9 bases separating them. The CDR3 loop is CASGRGDTQYF. For the CDR3, the DNA is TGTGCCAGCGGACGTGGGGATACGCAGTATTTT.

This clonotype was recorded at least ten times. CDR3 bases: TGTGCCAGCAGCTTCCAGAATGACAGGGTAGAGACCCAGTACTTC. Translating it yields CASSFQNDRVETQYF. The chain joins TRBV7-2 to TRBJ2-5, with TRBD1 matching over 7 bases. The length of the CDR3 is 15 residues. Germline CDR1 is SGHTA and CDR2 is FQGNSA. Losses at the gene ends were 3 bases for V and 4 bases for J; bases not matched to a gene: 8.

This clonotype was seen a few times. The chain has TRBV6-1 and TRBJ2-1, with a possible D match to TRBD2 (6 bases). The germline V gene encodes CDR1 MNHNS and CDR2 SASEGT. Trimming cost V 3 bases and J 9 bases, with 12 bases left between them. This CDR3 is built from 13 residues. This CDR3 is CASSDGVGGEQFF. Written as DNA, the CDR3 is TGTGCCAGCAGTGACGGGGTGGGGGGTGAGCAGTTCTTC.

This clonotype is medium-sized. This chain joins TRBV6-2 or TRBV6-3 and TRBJ1-2; the D is unclear. The V end lost 10 bases, the J end lost 2 bases, and 14 bases lay between the germline ends. CDR1 is MNHEY, CDR2 SVGEGT, per germline. The CDR3 contains 13 residues. CDR3 in DNA: TGTGCCACCCAACCCCGAGGCAACTATGGCTACACCTTC. This encodes CATQPRGNYGYTF.

This clonotype was seen at least ten times. The V call is TRBV7-8, the J call TRBJ1-1, with a tentative D call TRBD1 (5 bases). V was cut by 3 bases and J by 4 bases, with 9 bases left in between. Looked up from germline, CDR1 is SGHVS and CDR2 is FQNEAQ. The CDR3 extends over 13 amino acids. CDR3 DNA: TGTGCCAGCAGCTTCTTGGGGGGCACTGAAGCTTTCTTT. It encodes CASSFLGGTEAFF.

This chain joins TRBV25-1 and TRBJ1-1; D is perhaps TRBD1 (5 bases). The germline CDR1 and CDR2 sequences are MGHDK and SYGVNS. The CDR3 is 12 residues long. The V and J ends lost 8 bases and 9 bases respectively, with 16 bases between them. In DNA form, the CDR3 reads TGTGCCAGCCACCGGGGGACGGGAAAAGCTTTCTTT. Its translation is CASHRGTGKAFF.

Only a few counts were recorded for this clonotype. The chain joins TRBV28 to TRBJ1-1; D gene uncertain. Germline CDR1 MDHEN, CDR2 SYDVKM. The CDR3 totals 14 residues. Trimming removed 5 bases from V and 0 bases from J, with 10 bases in between. For the CDR3, the DNA is TGTGCCAGCAGTCCGGGTTCTATGAACACTGAAGCTTTCTTT. This codes for CASSPGSMNTEAFF. The variable domain in full, with the rest retrieved from reference TRBV28 and TRBJ1-1, is DVKVTQSSRYLVKRTGEKVFLECVQDMDHENMFWYRQDPGLGLRLIYFSYDVKMKEKGDIPEGYSVSREKKERFSLILESASTNQTSMYLCASSPGSMNTEAFFGQGTRLTVV.

This clonotype was seen a handful of times. This sequence joins TRBV7-6 and TRBJ2-7; 8 bases are shared with TRBD1. Germline CDR1 is SGHVS and CDR2 is FNYEAQ. V lost 3 bases to trimming and J lost 3 bases; unmatched junction nucleotides: 4. CDR3 size: 14 residues. CDR3 residues: CASSFPGQGYEQYF. The CDR3 DNA follows: TGTGCCAGCAGCTTCCCCGGACAGGGCTACGAGCAGTACTTC.

V usage is TRBV7-3 and J usage is TRBJ2-7; D is perhaps TRBD2 (7 bases). V lost 1 base, J lost 5 bases, and 15 bases lay in between. Germline CDR1 SGHTA, CDR2 FQGTGA. The CDR3 extends over 15 amino acids. This CDR3 reads CASSLRGGGINEQYF. CDR3 DNA sequence: TGTGCCAGCAGCTTAAGGGGCGGGGGCATTAACGAGCAGTACTTC.

The genes are TRBV5-1 and TRBJ2-2, with TRBD2 matching over 7 bases. V lost 4 bases to trimming and J lost 2 bases; unmatched junction nucleotides: 5. Germline V gene sequence: CDR1 SGHRS, CDR2 YFSETQ. The CDR3 spans 15 residues. CDR3 residues: CASSGGDVNTGELFF. The CDR3 DNA reads as TGCGCCAGCAGCGGGGGGGACGTAAACACCGGGGAGCTGTTTTTT.

On this clonotype: This clone may be a read error of a much larger clone one base away. This rearrangement joins TRBV6-6 to TRBJ1-5, with D unresolved. The germline gives CDR1 MNHNY, CDR2 SVGAGI (reference sequence). The length of the CDR3 is 12 residues. The CDR3 sequence: CASRVQNRPQHF. The CDR3 region has the DNA TGTGCCAGCCGTGTCCAAAATCGGCCCCAGCATTTT.

V gene TRBV5-5 combines with J gene TRBJ2-5; 10 bases align to TRBD2. V lost 0 bases to trimming and J lost 1 base; unmatched junction nucleotides: 6. The CDR3 sequence is 17 residues long. Germline V lookup: CDR1 SGHKS, CDR2 YYEKEE (reference sequence). As DNA, the CDR3 is TGTGCCAGCAGCTTGGCGCCTAGCGGGGGCCTCCAAGAGACCCAGTACTTC. Translation: CASSLAPSGGLQETQYF.

The J gene is TRBJ2-2, the V gene TRBV28, with TRBD2 matching over 10 bases. V was pared by 1 base and J by 7 bases, with 12 bases of the junction left unmatched. Germline assignment: CDR1 MDHEN and CDR2 SYDVKM. This CDR3 has 18 residues. The CDR3 DNA follows: TGTGCCAGCAGTTTATTAGAAAGCGGGAGGGCCGAGGACGGGGAGCTGTTTTTT. This gives the protein CASSLLESGRAEDGELFF.

In this sample, this clonotype turned up many times. This chain joins TRBV2 and TRBJ2-7; TRBD1 aligns across 11 bases. The CDR3 loop spans 14 amino acids. Trimming cost V 5 bases and J 5 bases; bases outside gene matches: 5. Germline CDR1 is SNHLY and CDR2 is FYNNEI. The CDR3 loop reads CASSRTGGEDEQYF. The CDR3 nucleotides read TGTGCCAGCAGTCGGACAGGGGGCGAGGACGAGCAGTACTTC.

This clonotype was observed a handful of times. This chain joins TRBV11-3 and TRBJ2-2; 8 bases are a match to TRBD1. J gave up 4 bases and V 5 bases, and 3 bases lay outside the gene matches. The V gene's germline CDR1 is SGHNT and CDR2 YENEEA. The CDR3 consists of 14 residues. For the CDR3, the DNA is TGTGCCAGCAGCCGGACAGGGCCCACCGGGGAGCTGTTTTTT. It encodes CASSRTGPTGELFF.

The rearrangement uses TRBV5-4 and TRBJ1-2, with 8 positions matching TRBD1. The CDR3 sequence is 14 residues long. V shed 4 bases and J 8 bases; nucleotides not matched to a gene: 10. Germline V gene sequence: CDR1 SGHNT, CDR2 YYREEE (reference sequence). This chain's CDR3 is CASSPLRGHIGYTF. The CDR3 nucleotides read TGTGCCAGCAGCCCGCTCAGGGGGCACATCGGCTACACCTTC.

This chain joins TRBV19 and TRBJ2-1; D ambiguous. Germline V gene data show CDR1 as LNHDA and CDR2 as SQIVND (reference sequence). CDR3 size: 14 residues. The V gene lost 7 bases and the J gene lost 4 bases, with 14 bases spanning the gap. This chain's CDR3 is CASNVEAAYNEQFF. CDR3 bases: TGTGCCAGTAACGTGGAAGCCGCATACAATGAGCAGTTCTTC. The variable domain in full, completed from reference TRBV19 and TRBJ2-1, reads DGGITQSPKYLFRKEGQNVTLSCEQNLNHDAMYWYRQDPGQGLRLIYYSQIVNDFQKGDIAEGYSVSREKKESFPLTVTSAQKNPTAFYLCASNVEAAYNEQFFGPGTRLTVL.

This clonotype was recorded many times. This chain joins TRBV6-6 and TRBJ2-1, with 13 bases identical to TRBD2. Germline CDR1 reads MNHNY; CDR2 reads SVGAGI (reference sequence). The length of the CDR3 is 16 residues. V shed 6 bases, J shed 0 bases, and the junction held 2 bases outside the gene matches. In nucleotides, the CDR3 is TGTGCCAGCAGCGGACTAGCGGGGGCCTCCTACAATGAGCAGTTCTTC. Its protein product is CASSGLAGASYNEQFF.

Regarding this clonotype: This sequence may be a read error, since a much larger clone differs from it by one base. The V and J genes are TRBV5-6 and TRBJ2-4, with 9 bases that match TRBD2. Per germline, CDR1 SGHDT and CDR2 YYEEEE. V gave up 5 bases and J gave up 8 bases; unmatched junction bases: 11. This CDR3 is 15 amino acids long. The CDR3 nucleotides are TGTGCCAGCAGATCTAAGCTAGCGGGGAACGACATTCAGTACTTC. As protein: CASRSKLAGNDIQYF. The entire variable domain, with the rest obtained from reference TRBV5-6 and TRBJ2-4, is as follows: DAGVTQSPTHLIKTRGQQVTLRCSPKSGHDTVSWYQQALGQGPQFIFQYYEEEERQRGNFPDRFSGHQFPNYSSELNVNALLLGDSALYLCASRSKLAGNDIQYFGAGTRLSVL.

Regarding this clonotype: This may stem from a read error, because a much larger clone lies one nucleotide away. The rearrangement joins TRBV7-2 to TRBJ2-7; a weak D match, TRBD2 (5 bases). This CDR3 contains 12 residues. Germline values: CDR1 SGHTA, CDR2 FQGNSA. The CDR3 reads CASSLADYDQYF. CDR3 coding DNA: TGTGCCAGCAGCTTAGCAGACTACGACCAGTACTTC.

This clonotype was found a few times. The chain carries TRBV6-2 or TRBV6-3 and TRBJ2-1; unclear D gene. This CDR3 has 14 amino acids. Germline loops: CDR1 MNHEY, CDR2 SVGEGT. Deletions cut 0 bases from V and 8 bases from J, with 11 bases between. CDR3 residues: CASSYSNVVYEQFF. The CDR3 DNA follows: TGTGCCAGCAGTTACTCGAATGTGGTTTATGAGCAGTTCTTC.

About this clonotype itself: This may arise from a read error, as a much more abundant clone is one base away. The chain has TRBV12-3 or TRBV12-4 and TRBJ2-1; 8 positions agree with TRBD2. This CDR3 has 16 amino acids. The CDR3 here is CACSFGGSGDRAEQFF. The DNA for the CDR3 is TGTGCCTGCAGTTTTGGGGGTAGCGGGGATAGGGCTGAGCAGTTCTTC.

J is TRBJ2-5 and V is TRBV29-1; D not certain. The CDR3 consists of 12 residues. Germline lookup yields CDR1 SQVTM and CDR2 ANQGSEA. Trimming took off 6 bases at V and 2 bases at J, with 10 bases between the two ends. CDR3 loop: CSVTRIQETQYF. CDR3 in DNA: TGCAGCGTGACGAGGATTCAAGAGACCCAGTACTTC.